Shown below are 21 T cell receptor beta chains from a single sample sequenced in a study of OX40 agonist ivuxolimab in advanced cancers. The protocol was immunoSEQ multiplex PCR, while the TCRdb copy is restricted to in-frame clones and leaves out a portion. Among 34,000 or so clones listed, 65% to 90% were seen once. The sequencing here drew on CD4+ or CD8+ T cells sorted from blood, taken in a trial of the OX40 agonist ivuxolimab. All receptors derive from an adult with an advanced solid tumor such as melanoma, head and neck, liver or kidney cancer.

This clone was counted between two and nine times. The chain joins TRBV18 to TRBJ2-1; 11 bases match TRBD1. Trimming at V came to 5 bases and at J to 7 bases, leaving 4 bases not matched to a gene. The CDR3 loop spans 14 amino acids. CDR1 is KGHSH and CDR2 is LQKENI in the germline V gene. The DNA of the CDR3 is TGTGCCAGCTCATCAGGACAGGGGGCGAATGAGCAGTTCTTC. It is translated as CASSSGQGANEQFF.

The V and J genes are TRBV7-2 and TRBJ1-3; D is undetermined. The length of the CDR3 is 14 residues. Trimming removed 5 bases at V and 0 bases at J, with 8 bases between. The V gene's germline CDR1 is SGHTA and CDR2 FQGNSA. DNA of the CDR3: TGTGCCAGCAGCCCTATCAACTCTGGAAACACCATATATTTT. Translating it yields CASSPINSGNTIYF. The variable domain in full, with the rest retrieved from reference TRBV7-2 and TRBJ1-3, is GAGVSQSPSNKVTEKGKDVELRCDPISGHTALYWYRQSLGQGLEFLIYFQGNSAPDKSGLPSDRFSAERTGGSVSTLTIQRTQQEDSAVYLCASSPINSGNTIYFGEGSWLTVV.

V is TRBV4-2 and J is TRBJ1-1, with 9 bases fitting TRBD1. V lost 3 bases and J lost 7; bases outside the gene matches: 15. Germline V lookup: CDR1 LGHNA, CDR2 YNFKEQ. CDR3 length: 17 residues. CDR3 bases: TGTGCCAGCAGCCAGGATCGGGGCGGGACAGGGCAAAGTGAAGCTTTCTTT. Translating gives CASSQDRGGTGQSEAFF.

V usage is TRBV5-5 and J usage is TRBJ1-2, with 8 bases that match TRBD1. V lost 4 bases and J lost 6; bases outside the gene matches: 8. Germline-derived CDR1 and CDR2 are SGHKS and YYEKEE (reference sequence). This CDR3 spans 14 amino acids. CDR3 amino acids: CASSTQTGENGYTF. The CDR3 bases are TGTGCCAGCAGCACCCAGACAGGGGAGAATGGCTACACCTTC. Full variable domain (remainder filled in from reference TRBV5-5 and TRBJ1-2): DAGVTQSPTHLIKTRGQQVTLRCSPISGHKSVSWYQQVLGQGPQFIFQYYEKEERGRGNFPDRFSARQFPNYSSELNVNALLLGDSALYLCASSTQTGENGYTFGSGTRLTVV.

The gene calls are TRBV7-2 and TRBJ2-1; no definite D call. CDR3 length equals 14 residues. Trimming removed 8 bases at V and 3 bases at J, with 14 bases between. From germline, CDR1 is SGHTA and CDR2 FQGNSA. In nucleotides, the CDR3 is TGTGCCAGCCTCGGGCCGGAACTCTACAATGAGCAGTTCTTC. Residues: CASLGPELYNEQFF.

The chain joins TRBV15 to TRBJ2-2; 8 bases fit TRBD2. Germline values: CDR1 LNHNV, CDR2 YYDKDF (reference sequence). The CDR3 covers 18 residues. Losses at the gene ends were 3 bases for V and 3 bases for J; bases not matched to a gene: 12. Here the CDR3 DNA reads TGTGCCACCAGCAGCTTAATGGGGCGGGGGGCGCACACCGGGGAGCTGTTTTTT. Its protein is CATSSLMGRGAHTGELFF. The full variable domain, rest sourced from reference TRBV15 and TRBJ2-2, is DAMVIQNPRYQVTQFGKPVTLSCSQTLNHNVMYWYQQKSSQAPKLLFHYYDKDFNNEADTPDNFQSRRPNTSFCFLDIRSPGLGDTAMYLCATSSLMGRGAHTGELFFGEGSRLTVL.

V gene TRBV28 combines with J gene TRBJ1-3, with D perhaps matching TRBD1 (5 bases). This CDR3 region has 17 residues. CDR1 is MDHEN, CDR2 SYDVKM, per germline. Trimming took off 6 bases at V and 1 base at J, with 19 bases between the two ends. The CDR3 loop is CASSFSVRELSGNTIYF. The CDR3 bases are TGTGCCAGCAGCTTCTCCGTCAGGGAGTTATCTGGAAACACCATATATTTT. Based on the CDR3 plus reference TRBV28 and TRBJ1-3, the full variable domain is DVKVTQSSRYLVKRTGEKVFLECVQDMDHENMFWYRQDPGLGLRLIYFSYDVKMKEKGDIPEGYSVSREKKERFSLILESASTNQTSMYLCASSFSVRELSGNTIYFGEGSWLTVV.

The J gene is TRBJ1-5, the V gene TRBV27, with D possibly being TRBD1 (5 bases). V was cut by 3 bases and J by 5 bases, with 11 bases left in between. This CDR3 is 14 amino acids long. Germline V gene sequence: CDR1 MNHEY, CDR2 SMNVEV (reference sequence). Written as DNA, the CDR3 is TGTGCCAGCAGTTTCCAGGGCGAGGATCAGCCCCAGCATTTT. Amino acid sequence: CASSFQGEDQPQHF.

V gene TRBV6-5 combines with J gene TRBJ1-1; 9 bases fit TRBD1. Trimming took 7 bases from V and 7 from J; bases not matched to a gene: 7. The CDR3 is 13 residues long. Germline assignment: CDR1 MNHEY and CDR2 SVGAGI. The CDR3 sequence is CASTPQGADEAFF. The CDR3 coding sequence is TGTGCCAGCACCCCACAGGGGGCGGATGAAGCTTTCTTT.

The CDR3 DNA reads TGTGCCAGCAGTTTAATTACGAAGGGGGCGACTGAAGCTTTCTTT. Translated, it gives CASSLITKGATEAFF. The chain recombines TRBV28 with TRBJ1-1, with 7 bases lining up with TRBD1. With V trimmed by 2 bases and J by 5 bases, 8 bases remained unmatched. Germline-derived CDR1 and CDR2 are MDHEN and SYDVKM. This CDR3 is built from 15 residues.

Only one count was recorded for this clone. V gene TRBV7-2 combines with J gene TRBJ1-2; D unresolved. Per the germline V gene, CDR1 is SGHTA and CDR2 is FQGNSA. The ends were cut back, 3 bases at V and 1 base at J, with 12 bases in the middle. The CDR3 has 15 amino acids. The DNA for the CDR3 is TGTGCCAGCAGCTTTACTGCAAACAGTAACTATGGCTACACCTTC. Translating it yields CASSFTANSNYGYTF.

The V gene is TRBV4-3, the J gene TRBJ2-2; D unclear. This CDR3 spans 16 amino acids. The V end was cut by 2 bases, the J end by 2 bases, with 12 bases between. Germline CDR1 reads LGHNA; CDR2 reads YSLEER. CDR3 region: CASSQTANRNTGELFF. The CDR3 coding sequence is TGCGCCAGCAGCCAAACGGCTAACCGTAACACCGGGGAGCTGTTTTTT.

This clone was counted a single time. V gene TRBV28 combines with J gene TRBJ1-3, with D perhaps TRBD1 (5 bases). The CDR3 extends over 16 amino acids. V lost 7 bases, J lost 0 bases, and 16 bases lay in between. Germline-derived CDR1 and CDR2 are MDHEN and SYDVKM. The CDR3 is CASTGGVLTSGNTIYF. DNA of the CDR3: TGTGCCAGCACCGGGGGGGTATTGACCTCTGGAAACACCATATATTTT. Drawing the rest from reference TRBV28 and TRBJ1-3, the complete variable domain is DVKVTQSSRYLVKRTGEKVFLECVQDMDHENMFWYRQDPGLGLRLIYFSYDVKMKEKGDIPEGYSVSREKKERFSLILESASTNQTSMYLCASTGGVLTSGNTIYFGEGSWLTVV.

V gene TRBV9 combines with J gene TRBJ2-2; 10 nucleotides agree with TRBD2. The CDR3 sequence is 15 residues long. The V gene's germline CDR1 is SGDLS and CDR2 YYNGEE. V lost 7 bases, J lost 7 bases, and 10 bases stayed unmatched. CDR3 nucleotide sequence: TGTGCCAGCCGGAGGGGGACTAGCGTCTTCGGGGAGCTGTTTTTT. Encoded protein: CASRRGTSVFGELFF.

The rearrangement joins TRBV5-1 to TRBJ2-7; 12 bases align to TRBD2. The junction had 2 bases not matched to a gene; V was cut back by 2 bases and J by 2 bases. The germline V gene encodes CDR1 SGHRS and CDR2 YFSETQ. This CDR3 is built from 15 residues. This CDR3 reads CASSFGLAGTYEQYF. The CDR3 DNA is TGCGCCAGCAGCTTTGGACTAGCGGGAACCTACGAGCAGTACTTC.

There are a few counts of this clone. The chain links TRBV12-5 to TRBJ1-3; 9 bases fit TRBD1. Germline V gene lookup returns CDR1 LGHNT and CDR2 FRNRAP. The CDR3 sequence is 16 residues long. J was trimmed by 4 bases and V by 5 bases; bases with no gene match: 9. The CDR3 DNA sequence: TGTGCTAGTGGTCCGCCCGGGACAGGGCTCGGAAACACCATATATTTT. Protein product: CASGPPGTGLGNTIYF.

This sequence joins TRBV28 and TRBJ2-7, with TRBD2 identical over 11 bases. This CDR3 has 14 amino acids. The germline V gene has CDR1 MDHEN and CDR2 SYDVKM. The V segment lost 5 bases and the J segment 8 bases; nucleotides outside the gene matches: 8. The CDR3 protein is CASSLTSGRDQQYF. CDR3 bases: TGTGCCAGCAGTCTTACTAGCGGGAGAGATCAGCAGTACTTC.

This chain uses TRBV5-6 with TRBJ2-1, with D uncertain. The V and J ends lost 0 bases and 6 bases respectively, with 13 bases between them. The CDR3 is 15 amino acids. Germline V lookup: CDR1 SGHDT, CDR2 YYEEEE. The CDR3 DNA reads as TGTGCCAGCAGCTTGGGGCTAGAAAGAGGCAATGAGCAGTTCTTC. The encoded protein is CASSLGLERGNEQFF.

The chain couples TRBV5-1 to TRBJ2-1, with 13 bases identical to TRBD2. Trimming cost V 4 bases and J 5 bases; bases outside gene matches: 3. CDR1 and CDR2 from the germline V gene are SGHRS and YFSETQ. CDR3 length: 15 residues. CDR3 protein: CASSQGLAGNNEQFF. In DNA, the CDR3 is TGCGCCAGCAGCCAGGGACTAGCGGGGAACAATGAGCAGTTCTTC.

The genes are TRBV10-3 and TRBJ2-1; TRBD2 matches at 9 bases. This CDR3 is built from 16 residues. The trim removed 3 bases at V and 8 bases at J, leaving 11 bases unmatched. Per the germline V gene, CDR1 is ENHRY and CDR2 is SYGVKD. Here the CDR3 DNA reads TGTGCCATCAGTGATACTGGGATAGCGGGAGTGGATGAGCAGTTCTTC. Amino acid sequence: CAISDTGIAGVDEQFF.

The CDR3 nucleotides read TGTGCCAGCAGCTCGCGACCCATGTCCTTTTCCGAGCAGTACTTC. It yields the protein CASSSRPMSFSEQYF. The chain carries TRBV11-2 and TRBJ2-7; D remains unclear. Trimming took off 4 bases at V and 6 bases at J, with 19 bases between the two ends. The CDR3 has 15 residues. From germline, CDR1 is SGHAT and CDR2 FQNNGV.